What follows are 27 T cell receptor beta chains derived from one specimen sequenced in a study of shared clonotypes between healthy human individuals. Only in-frame clones appear in the TCRdb table, and some are missing; sequencing was by immunoSEQ multiplex PCR. The profile shows hundreds of thousands of clones, approximately 79% of them singletons. The sample was memory CD4+ T cells sorted from blood. Sample subset: CD45RA-negative fraction. These TCRs come from a woman under 40 in good health.

The table lists this clone with a count of one. The chain is built from TRBV5-1 and TRBJ1-4, with a weak D call TRBD1 (5 bases). Germline values: CDR1 SGHRS, CDR2 YFSETQ. Trimming removed 0 bases from V and 8 bases from J, with 8 bases in between. The CDR3 covers 13 residues. CDR3 loop: CASSLEGAEKLFF. CDR3 bases: TGCGCCAGCAGCTTGGAAGGGGCCGAAAAACTGTTTTTT.

The CDR3 nucleotides read TGTGCCAGCAGCGAGACTAGCGGGATTGAGCAGTTCTTC. Protein: CASSETSGIEQFF. V is TRBV6-5 and J is TRBJ2-1; 11 bases fit TRBD2. V trimming: 6 bases; J trimming: 9 bases; junction bases outside the gene matches: 4. The CDR3 is 13 amino acids. The germline V gene encodes CDR1 MNHEY and CDR2 SVGAGI.

This rearrangement joins TRBV7-7 to TRBJ2-7; 12 nucleotides line up with TRBD2. Per germline, CDR1 SSHAT and CDR2 FNYEAQ (reference sequence). This CDR3 is 16 amino acids long. V trimming: 1 base; J trimming: 7 bases; junction bases outside the gene matches: 8. The chain's CDR3 is CASSLEDPSGRGEQYF. The CDR3 coding sequence is TGTGCCAGCAGCTTAGAGGACCCTAGCGGGAGGGGTGAGCAGTACTTC.

The rearrangement joins TRBV29-1 to TRBJ2-7, with TRBD2 matching over 10 bases. V gave up 7 bases and J gave up 2 bases; unmatched junction bases: 2. Germline lookup yields CDR1 SQVTM and CDR2 ANQGSEA. The CDR3 contains 12 residues. The CDR3 sequence: CSESGRAYEQYF. Written as DNA, the CDR3 is TGCAGCGAGAGCGGGAGGGCCTACGAGCAGTACTTC.

This chain links TRBV4-1 with TRBJ2-7; D gene ambiguous. The V and J ends lost 1 base and 1 base respectively, with 8 bases between them. Germline loops: CDR1 MGHRA, CDR2 YSYEKL. The CDR3 loop spans 14 amino acids. The CDR3 nucleotides are TGCGCCAGCAGCCAAGTTGGCAAATCCTACGAGCAGTACTTC. It encodes CASSQVGKSYEQYF.

This sequence joins TRBV5-1 and TRBJ2-2, with 16 bases identical to TRBD2. This CDR3 comprises 16 residues. CDR1 is SGHRS and CDR2 is YFSETQ in the germline V gene. Trimming took 6 bases from V and 5 from J; bases not matched to a gene: 4. The CDR3 here is CASNTGLAGGTGELFF. The CDR3 DNA reads TGCGCCAGCAACACGGGACTAGCGGGAGGGACCGGGGAGCTGTTTTTT. Based on the CDR3 plus reference TRBV5-1 and TRBJ2-2, the full variable domain is KAGVTQTPRYLIKTRGQQVTLSCSPISGHRSVSWYQQTPGQGLQFLFEYFSETQRNKGNFPGRFSGRQFSNSRSEMNVSTLELGDSALYLCASNTGLAGGTGELFFGEGSRLTVL.

The V gene is TRBV18, the J gene TRBJ2-4; 11 bases map to TRBD1. The CDR3 spans 15 residues. Germline V gene sequence: CDR1 KGHSH, CDR2 LQKENI. Trimming took 1 base from V and 7 from J; bases not matched to a gene: 3. In DNA form, the CDR3 reads TGTGCCAGCTCACCACGGACAGGGGGCAGGAACATTCAGTACTTC. Amino acid sequence: CASSPRTGGRNIQYF.

The V call is TRBV5-1, the J call TRBJ2-3, with 8 positions matching TRBD1. CDR1 is SGHRS and CDR2 is YFSETQ in the germline V gene. Trimming took 0 bases from V and 4 from J; bases not matched to a gene: 4. The CDR3 length is 15 residues. The DNA for the CDR3 is TGCGCCAGCAGCTTGGCCAGGGGGCGGGCAGATACGCAGTATTTT. Its protein is CASSLARGRADTQYF.

The chain carries TRBV9 and TRBJ1-4; possibly TRBD1 for D (5 bases). Per the germline V gene, CDR1 is SGDLS and CDR2 is YYNGEE. CDR3 length equals 15 residues. V lost 0 bases, J lost 5 bases, and 11 bases lay in between. CDR3 sequence: CASSVEGAVNEKLFF. CDR3 coding DNA: TGTGCCAGCAGCGTAGAAGGGGCGGTAAATGAAAAACTGTTTTTT.

In its sample, this clone was seen a few times. V usage is TRBV5-1 and J usage is TRBJ1-4; D gene unclear. The CDR3 extends over 14 amino acids. Germline CDR1 and CDR2: SGHRS and YFSETQ. The V gene lost 4 bases and the J gene lost 0 bases, with 7 bases spanning the gap. CDR3 loop: CASSQSATNEKLFF. The CDR3 nucleotides are TGCGCCAGCAGCCAGAGTGCAACTAATGAAAAACTGTTTTTT.

This chain uses TRBV9 with TRBJ1-3; D gene uncertain. The ends were cut back, 3 bases at V and 4 bases at J, with 14 bases in the middle. The CDR3 covers 15 residues. Germline CDR1 and CDR2: SGDLS and YYNGEE. The CDR3 bases are TGTGCCAGCAGCGGGCAGGAGGGCCGAGGAAACACCATATATTTT. Amino acids: CASSGQEGRGNTIYF.

The genes are TRBV4-2 and TRBJ2-1; D is perhaps TRBD1 or TRBD2 (6 bases each). There are 15 residues in the CDR3. Germline CDR1 is LGHNA and CDR2 is YNFKEQ. V gave up 0 bases and J gave up 2 bases, with 8 bases separating them. The DNA of the CDR3 is TGTGCCAGCAGCCAAGATAGGGGGGCCTACAATGAGCAGTTCTTC. As protein: CASSQDRGAYNEQFF.

This clone was seen once. The chain carries TRBV30 and TRBJ1-5; D may be TRBD1 (6 bases). Trimming took off 8 bases at V and 7 bases at J, with 18 bases between the two ends. The CDR3 loop spans 13 amino acids. CDR1 and CDR2 (germline): GTSNPN, SVGIG (reference sequence). The CDR3 sequence is CAATQGAGQPQHF. The CDR3 DNA is TGTGCCGCCACACAGGGAGCTGGCCAGCCCCAGCATTTT.

The chain uses TRBV19 and TRBJ1-5; D is possibly TRBD1 (6 bases). The CDR3 is made up of 17 amino acids. V was cut by 7 bases and J by 4 bases, with 23 bases left in between. CDR1 is LNHDA and CDR2 is SQIVND in the germline V gene (reference sequence). CDR3 in DNA: TGTGCCAGTAAATTTGCTCTCACCGACAGGAAGAATCAGCCCCAGCATTTT. Translated, it gives CASKFALTDRKNQPQHF. The full variable domain, completed using reference TRBV19 and TRBJ1-5, is DGGITQSPKYLFRKEGQNVTLSCEQNLNHDAMYWYRQDPGQGLRLIYYSQIVNDFQKGDIAEGYSVSREKKESFPLTVTSAQKNPTAFYLCASKFALTDRKNQPQHFGDGTRLSIL.

This clone was recorded only once. It differs at one base from a far larger clone, so likely a read error. J is TRBJ2-3 and V is TRBV13; tentative D call: TRBD1 (6 bases). The CDR3 runs to 13 residues. CDR1 and CDR2 from the germline V gene are PRHDT and FYEKMQ (reference sequence). Trimming removed 0 bases at V and 5 bases at J, with 6 bases between. The CDR3 region has the DNA TGTGCCAGCAGCTTAGGACAGGGAGATACGCAGTATTTT. Amino acid sequence: CASSLGQGDTQYF.

The V gene is TRBV19, the J gene TRBJ1-1, with D tentatively TRBD1 (5 bases). This CDR3 comprises 14 residues. Trimming removed 9 bases from V and 4 bases from J, with 18 bases in between. Germline V CDR1 and CDR2: LNHDA, SQIVND (reference sequence). CDR3 sequence reads: CASRVRGSGTEAFF. For the CDR3, the DNA is TGTGCCAGCCGTGTCCGGGGGTCGGGCACTGAAGCTTTCTTT.

The chain uses TRBV11-3 and TRBJ2-7; D is undetermined. V was cut by 4 bases and J by 0 bases, with 10 bases left in between. CDR1 and CDR2 from the germline V gene are SGHNT and YENEEA. This CDR3 is 14 amino acids long. In DNA, the CDR3 is TGTGCCAGCAGCTCCCGAGGCACCTCCTACGAGCAGTACTTC. It encodes CASSSRGTSYEQYF.

The chain uses TRBV19 and TRBJ1-5; 7 nucleotides agree with TRBD1. V trimming: 6 bases; J trimming: 6 bases; junction bases outside the gene matches: 17. The length of the CDR3 is 17 residues. The germline V gene has CDR1 LNHDA and CDR2 SQIVND (reference sequence). The CDR3 reads CASSTTWTGRKGQPQHF. The CDR3 DNA reads as TGTGCCAGTAGCACAACTTGGACAGGTCGGAAAGGTCAGCCCCAGCATTTT.

This chain uses TRBV7-9 with TRBJ2-5; maybe TRBD2 (5 bases). Germline CDR1 is SEHNR and CDR2 is FQNEAQ (reference sequence). The CDR3 runs to 13 residues. The germline V and J ends were trimmed by 4 bases and 5 bases, with 11 bases remaining between them. CDR3 amino acids: CASSSPWRETQYF. The CDR3 DNA follows: TGTGCCAGCAGCTCCCCCTGGAGGGAGACCCAGTACTTC. Drawing the rest from reference TRBV7-9 and TRBJ2-5, the complete variable domain is DTGVSQNPRHKITKRGQNVTFRCDPISEHNRLYWYRQTLGQGPEFLTYFQNEAQLEKSRLLSDRFSAERPKGSFSTLEIQRTEQGDSAMYLCASSSPWRETQYFGPGTRLLVL.

The chain recombines TRBV6-4 with TRBJ2-3; 9 bases are shared with TRBD2. Germline loops: CDR1 MRHNA, CDR2 SNTAGT. This CDR3 is built from 19 residues. The trim removed 0 bases at V and 0 bases at J, leaving 10 bases unmatched. As DNA, the CDR3 is TGTGCCAGCAGTGACTCTAGACTAGCGGCGAAAGCTAGCACAGATACGCAGTATTTT. Protein sequence: CASSDSRLAAKASTDTQYF.

This clone was picked up many times. V gene TRBV4-2 combines with J gene TRBJ1-2, with no clear D. Germline CDR1 and CDR2: LGHNA and YNFKEQ. V lost 1 base and J 4 bases, leaving 16 bases between the germline ends. The CDR3 is 16 residues long. Written as DNA, the CDR3 is TGTGCCAGCAGCCAAGGGACTCCGGAACGGGTCTATGGCTACACCTTC. Protein: CASSQGTPERVYGYTF.

The V gene is TRBV7-3, the J gene TRBJ2-3; D remains unclear. Looked up from germline, CDR1 is SGHTA and CDR2 is FQGTGA. V was cut by 4 bases and J by 5 bases, with 10 bases left in between. CDR3 length: 13 residues. CDR3 residues: CASSSRNLDTQYF. The CDR3, as DNA: TGTGCCAGCAGCTCCCGGAATTTAGATACGCAGTATTTT.

V is TRBV19 and J is TRBJ2-7, with TRBD2 identical over 9 bases. Germline values: CDR1 LNHDA, CDR2 SQIVND (reference sequence). The V and J ends lost 6 bases and 3 bases, in that order; junction bases with no gene match: 9. The CDR3 runs 15 residues. CDR3 amino acids: CASSSRTSVVYEQYF. The CDR3 coding sequence is TGTGCCAGTAGCTCTCGGACTAGCGTTGTCTACGAGCAGTACTTC.

The rearrangement joins TRBV6-5 to TRBJ2-5, with 7 bases fitting TRBD2. This CDR3 has 15 residues. The germline gives CDR1 MNHEY, CDR2 SVGAGI. Trimming cost V 7 bases and J 5 bases; bases outside gene matches: 13. As DNA, the CDR3 is TGTGCCAGCAAGCGGCAGCGGGACGGATGGGAGACCCAGTACTTC. This codes for CASKRQRDGWETQYF.

The genes are TRBV7-9 and TRBJ2-1; no reliable D call. This CDR3 contains 14 residues. CDR1 and CDR2 (germline): SEHNR, FQNEAQ (reference sequence). V was shortened by 7 bases and J by 9 bases, with 19 bases between the two germline ends. CDR3 sequence reads: CASIREVGFREQFF. The CDR3, as DNA: TGTGCCAGCATTCGAGAGGTAGGCTTTCGTGAGCAGTTCTTC.

The rearrangement joins TRBV19 to TRBJ1-2; TRBD1 might be the D (6 bases). V dropped 3 bases and J dropped 8 bases, with 19 bases sitting between them. Germline V gene data show CDR1 as LNHDA and CDR2 as SQIVND (reference sequence). This CDR3 has 15 residues. The CDR3 spells CASSIAGDGGRGYTF. In DNA, the CDR3 is TGTGCCAGTAGTATCGCAGGGGACGGGGGGCGCGGCTACACCTTC. Full variable domain (missing parts from reference TRBV19 and TRBJ1-2): DGGITQSPKYLFRKEGQNVTLSCEQNLNHDAMYWYRQDPGQGLRLIYYSQIVNDFQKGDIAEGYSVSREKKESFPLTVTSAQKNPTAFYLCASSIAGDGGRGYTFGSGTRLTVV.

This chain links TRBV5-6 with TRBJ2-5; D ambiguous. The CDR3 contains 12 residues. Germline-derived CDR1 and CDR2 are SGHDT and YYEEEE. The germline V and J ends were trimmed by 0 bases and 6 bases, with 6 bases remaining between them. CDR3 nucleotides: TGTGCCAGCAGCTTGGGAGTGCAGACCCAGTACTTC. Amino acids: CASSLGVQTQYF. Filled out from reference TRBV5-6 and TRBJ2-5, the complete variable domain reads DAGVTQSPTHLIKTRGQQVTLRCSPKSGHDTVSWYQQALGQGPQFIFQYYEEEERQRGNFPDRFSGHQFPNYSSELNVNALLLGDSALYLCASSLGVQTQYFGPGTRLLVL.